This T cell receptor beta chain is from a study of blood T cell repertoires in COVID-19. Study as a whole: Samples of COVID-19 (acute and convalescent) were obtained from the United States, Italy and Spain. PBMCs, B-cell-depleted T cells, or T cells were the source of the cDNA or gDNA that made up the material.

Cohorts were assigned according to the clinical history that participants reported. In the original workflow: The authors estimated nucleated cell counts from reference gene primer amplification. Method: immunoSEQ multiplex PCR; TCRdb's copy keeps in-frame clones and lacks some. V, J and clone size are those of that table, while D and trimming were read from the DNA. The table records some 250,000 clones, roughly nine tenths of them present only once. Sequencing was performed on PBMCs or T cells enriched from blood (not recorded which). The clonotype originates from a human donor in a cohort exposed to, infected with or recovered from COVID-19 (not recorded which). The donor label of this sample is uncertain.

This CDR3 is CASSVDRDGYTF. As DNA, the CDR3 is TGCGCCAGCAGCGTGGACAGGGACGGCTACACCTTC. The chain uses TRBV5-1 and TRBJ1-2; 8 positions agree with TRBD1. Germline V gene sequence: CDR1 SGHRS, CDR2 YFSETQ. The CDR3 extends over 12 amino acids. V was pared by 4 bases and J by 8 bases, with 4 bases of the junction left unmatched.